What follows describes a single T cell receptor (beta chain). This record belongs to a study of cytomegalovirus exposure and HLA in healthy donors. Unrecorded immune exposure was likely among donors, who were nominally healthy when sampled. Primers for the PCR totalled 60 Vbeta and 13 Jbeta. The repertoire was sequenced with immunoSEQ multiplex PCR; TCRdb's copy has only in-frame clones and lacks some. The sample yields about 30,000 clones, 87% seen once. CDR1 is MGHDK and CDR2 is SYGVNS in the germline V gene. Trimming pared 2 bases from V and 4 bases from J, leaving 11 bases between. This CDR3 is 15 amino acids long.

The receptor comes from a boy aged 5 to 17 in good health and CMV-seronegative. Sequencing was done on a sample of PBMCs. J is TRBJ1-4 and V is TRBV25-1; no definite D call. CDR3 residues: CASSEVRQDNEKLFF. CDR3 sequence (DNA): TGTGCCAGCAGTGAAGTACGGCAGGATAATGAAAAACTGTTTTTT.